The clone carrying this T cell receptor beta chain is medium-sized within its sample. The data are from a study of blood T cell repertoires in COVID-19. The protocol was immunoSEQ multiplex PCR, while the TCRdb copy is restricted to in-frame clones and leaves out a portion. This table has around 100,000 clones, approximately 84% appearing once. V was trimmed by 5 bases and J by 9 bases, leaving 19 bases between them. The CDR3 runs 14 residues. Per germline, CDR1 SEHNR and CDR2 FQNEAQ (reference sequence). What was sequenced was peripheral blood. The rearrangement links TRBV7-9 to TRBJ1-2, with unresolved D. The receptor was isolated from a woman aged 55-70 years with acute or convalescent COVID-19. CDR3 coding DNA: TGTGCCAGCAGCATTGGACGGGCAAGGGAGAGCTACACCTTC. Protein product: CASSIGRARESYTF.